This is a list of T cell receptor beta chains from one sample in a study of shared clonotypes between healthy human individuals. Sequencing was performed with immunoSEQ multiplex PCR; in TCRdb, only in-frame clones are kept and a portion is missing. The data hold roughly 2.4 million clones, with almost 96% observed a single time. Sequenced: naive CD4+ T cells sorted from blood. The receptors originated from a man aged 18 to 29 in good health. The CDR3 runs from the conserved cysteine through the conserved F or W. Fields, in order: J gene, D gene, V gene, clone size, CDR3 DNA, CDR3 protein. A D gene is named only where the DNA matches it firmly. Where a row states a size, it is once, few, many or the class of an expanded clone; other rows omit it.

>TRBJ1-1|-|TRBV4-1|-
TGCGCCAGCAGCCCGAGCGGGGCCAGGAAAGCTTTCTTT
CASSPSGARKAFF
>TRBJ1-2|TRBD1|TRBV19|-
TGTGCCAGTAGTCGACAGGGGACAGGGGAATCTAACTATGGCTACACCTTC
CASSRQGTGESNYGYTF
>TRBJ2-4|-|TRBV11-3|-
TGTGCCAGCAGCTTAGGCGGCAGAGGAGACATTCAGTACTTC
CASSLGGRGDIQYF
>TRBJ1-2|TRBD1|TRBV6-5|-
TGTGCCAGTCTGGGGACAGGGACCCTCGGCTATGGCTACACCTTC
CASLGTGTLGYGYTF
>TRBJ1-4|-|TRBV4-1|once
TGCGCCAGCAGCGAACTAGGACGGGCTAATGAAAAACTGTTTTTT
CASSELGRANEKLFF
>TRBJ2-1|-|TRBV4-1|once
TGCGCCAGCAGCCCCCCCAAGGGGGTAGCGGCGAATGAGCAGTTCTTC
CASSPPKGVAANEQFF
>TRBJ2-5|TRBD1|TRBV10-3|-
TGTGCCACAGGACAGGGTATTCGCGTAGAGACCCAGTACTTC
CATGQGIRVETQYF
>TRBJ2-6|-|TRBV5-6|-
TGTGCCAGCAGCTCCCAATTGGGGACCGGGGCCAACGTCCTGACTTTC
CASSSQLGTGANVLTF
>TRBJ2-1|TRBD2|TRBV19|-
TGTGCCAGTAGTTCCGGACTAGCGGGAGTTATTGGGCAGTTCTTC
CASSSGLAGVIGQFF
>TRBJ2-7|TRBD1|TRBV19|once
TGTGCCAGTATGGGACAGTTCCCCTACGAGCAGTACTTC
CASMGQFPYEQYF
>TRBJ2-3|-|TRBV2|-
TGTGCCAGCAGTGGGCAGAGATCTAGCACAGATACGCAGTATTTT
CASSGQRSSTDTQYF
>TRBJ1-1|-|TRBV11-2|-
TGTGCCAACAAACCAGGGAACACTGAAGCTTTCTTT
CANKPGNTEAFF
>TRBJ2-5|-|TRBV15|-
TGTGCCACCAGCAGAGAGAAGGAGACCCAGTACTTC
CATSREKETQYF
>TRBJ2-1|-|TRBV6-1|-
TGTGGCAGCTACTACTACAATGAGCAGTTCTTC
CGSYYYNEQFF
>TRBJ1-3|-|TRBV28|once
TGTGCCAGCAGTTTATCAGACAGGTTTTCCTCTGGAAACACCATATATTTT
CASSLSDRFSSGNTIYF
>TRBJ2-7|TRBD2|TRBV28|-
TGTGCCAGCAGTTTATTACGGGGGGGCCTCTACGAGCAGTACTTC
CASSLLRGGLYEQYF
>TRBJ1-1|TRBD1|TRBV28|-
TGTGCCAGCAGTGGGGACAGGGAAATGAACACTGAAGCTTTCTTT
CASSGDREMNTEAFF
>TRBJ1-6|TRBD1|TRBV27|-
TGTGCCAGCAGTCCTGGACAGGGGGGTAATTCACCCCTCCACTTT
CASSPGQGGNSPLHF
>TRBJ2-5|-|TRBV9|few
TGTGCCAGCAGCGTAGAAGAGACCCAGTACTTC
CASSVEETQYF
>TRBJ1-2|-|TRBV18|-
TGTGCCAGCTCACCAAAGCAGGGTACCTATGGCTACACCTTC
CASSPKQGTYGYTF
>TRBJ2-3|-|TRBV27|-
TGTGCCAGCAGTTTCAGGTCAGGTCCTAGCACAGATACGCAGTATTTT
CASSFRSGPSTDTQYF
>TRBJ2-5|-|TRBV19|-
TGTGCCAGTAGTATTGCCGCCAAGGAGGGGACCCAGTACTTC
CASSIAAKEGTQYF
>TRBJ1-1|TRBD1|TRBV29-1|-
TGCAGCGTTGAAGAGCAAAACAGGGGGCCCGGTGAAGCTTTCTTT
CSVEEQNRGPGEAFF
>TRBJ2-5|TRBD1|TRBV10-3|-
TGTGCCATCCGGCGGGACAGGGGTCGAGAGACCCAGTACTTC
CAIRRDRGRETQYF
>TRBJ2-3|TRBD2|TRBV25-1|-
TGTGCCAGCAGTGAACCGGCCCCTAGCGGCCGACGGGATACGCAGTATTTT
CASSEPAPSGRRDTQYF
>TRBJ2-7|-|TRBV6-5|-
TGTGCCAGCAGTTATGCCCCGACCAGGAAGGCCTACGAGCAGTACTTC
CASSYAPTRKAYEQYF
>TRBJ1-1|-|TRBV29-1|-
TGCAGCGTTGTAAGGCAGTACACTGAAGCTTTCTTT
CSVVRQYTEAFF
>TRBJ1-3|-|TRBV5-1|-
TGCGCCAGCAGCTTGGGGACAGATCATACGGGAAACACCATATATTTT
CASSLGTDHTGNTIYF
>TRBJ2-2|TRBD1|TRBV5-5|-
TGTGCCAGCAGCCCTCCTCCGAGGACAGGGGGGGCCGGGGAGCTGTTTTTT
CASSPPPRTGGAGELFF
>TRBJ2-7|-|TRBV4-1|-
TGCGCCAGCAGCCAAGATCGTGGCCGAGTCTACGAGCAGTACTTC
CASSQDRGRVYEQYF
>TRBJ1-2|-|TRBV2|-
TGTGCCAGCAGGGAAGTGAACCGTGGCTACACCTTC
CASREVNRGYTF
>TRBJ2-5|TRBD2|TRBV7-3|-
TGTGCCAGCAGCTTAGGGGGGGTCCAGACCCAGTACTTC
CASSLGGVQTQYF
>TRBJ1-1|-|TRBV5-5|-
TGTGCCAGCAGCTTGTTTTCCCAGAACACTGAAGCTTTCTTT
CASSLFSQNTEAFF
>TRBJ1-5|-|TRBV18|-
TGTGCCAGCTCACCACAACGGGGTAGCAATCAGCCCCAGCATTTT
CASSPQRGSNQPQHF
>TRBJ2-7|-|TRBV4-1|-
TGCGCCAGCAGCCAAGATCAGTCCTCTCGGAGGACCTACGAGCAGTACTTC
CASSQDQSSRRTYEQYF
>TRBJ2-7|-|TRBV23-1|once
TGCGCCAGCAGTCAAGAGGCTACATACACTTACGAGCAGTACTTC
CASSQEATYTYEQYF
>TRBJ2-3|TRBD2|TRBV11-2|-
TGTGCCAGCAGCCAGATAGCGGGAGCCACGCAGTATTTT
CASSQIAGATQYF
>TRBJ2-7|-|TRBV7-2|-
TGTGCCAGCAGCTGGAGACAGTCCTCCGAGCAGTACTTC
CASSWRQSSEQYF
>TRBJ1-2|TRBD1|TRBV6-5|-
TGTGCCAGCAGTTACGCCGGGACAGGGGAGGACTACACCTTC
CASSYAGTGEDYTF
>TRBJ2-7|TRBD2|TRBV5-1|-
TGCGCCAGCAGCGATGCTAGCGGGAGCCCTACCTACGAGCAGTACTTC
CASSDASGSPTYEQYF
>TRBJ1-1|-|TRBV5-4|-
TGTGCCAGCCAGGGCGGTCAAGAGGGGATAACTGAAGCTTTCTTT
CASQGGQEGITEAFF
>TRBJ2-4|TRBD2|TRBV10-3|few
TGTGCCATCGGGACTAGCGCGATGGACATTCAGTACTTC
CAIGTSAMDIQYF
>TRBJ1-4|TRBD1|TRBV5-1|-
TGCGCCAGCAGCTTGGGGGACAGCTCTCGAAGGCGTGAAAAACTGTTTTTT
CASSLGDSSRRREKLFF
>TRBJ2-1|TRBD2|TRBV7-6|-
TGTGCCAGCAGCTTAAGTGGGACTAGCGGGGGTTACAATGAGCAGTTCTTC
CASSLSGTSGGYNEQFF
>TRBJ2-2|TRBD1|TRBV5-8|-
TGTGCCAGCAGCCTGGGGACAGTCCCTAACACCGGGGAGCTGTTTTTT
CASSLGTVPNTGELFF
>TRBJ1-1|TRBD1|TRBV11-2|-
TGTGCCAGCAGCTTTACAGGGGCGAACACTGAAGCTTTCTTT
CASSFTGANTEAFF
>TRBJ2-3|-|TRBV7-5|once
TGTGCCAGAAGAGCGGGAGATACGCAGTATTTT
CARRAGDTQYF
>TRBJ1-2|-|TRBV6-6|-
TGTGCCAGCAGACGACAGGACTATGGCTACACCTTC
CASRRQDYGYTF
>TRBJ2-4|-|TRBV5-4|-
TGTGCCAGCAGCTTGGGGGGGACCCTCCTGGGTTCAAACATTCAGTACTTC
CASSLGGTLLGSNIQYF
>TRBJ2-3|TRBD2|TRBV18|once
TGTGCCAGCTCACCATCCCTACTAGCGGGGGCAGATACGCAGTATTTT
CASSPSLLAGADTQYF
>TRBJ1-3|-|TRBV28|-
TGTGCCAGCACCCGGGGCTCCTTCTCTGGAAACACCATATATTTT
CASTRGSFSGNTIYF
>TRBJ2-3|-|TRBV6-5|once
TGTGCCAGCAGTTTTTCTTTGGGCACAGATACGCAGTATTTT
CASSFSLGTDTQYF
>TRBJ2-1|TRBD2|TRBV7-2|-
TGTGCCAGCAGCTTAGGGACTAGCGGGAGGCTGACCTACAATGAGCAGTTCTTC
CASSLGTSGRLTYNEQFF
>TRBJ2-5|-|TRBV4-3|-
TGCGCCAGCAGCAAAGAGTCGAGGGGTGGTTGGGAGACCCAGTACTTC
CASSKESRGGWETQYF
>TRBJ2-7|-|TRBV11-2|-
TGTGCCAGCAGCTTCGTAGAAAAGCAGTACTTC
CASSFVEKQYF
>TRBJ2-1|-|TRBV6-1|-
TGTGCCAGCAGTGGGGGTCTAGTTACCAATGAGCAGTTCTTC
CASSGGLVTNEQFF
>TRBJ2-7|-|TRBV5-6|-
TGTGCCAGCAGCTTGACAGGGACGTACGAGCAGTACTTC
CASSLTGTYEQYF
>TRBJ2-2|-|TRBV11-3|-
TGTGCCAGCAGCACTGCCGGTACGAACACCGGGGAGCTGTTTTTT
CASSTAGTNTGELFF
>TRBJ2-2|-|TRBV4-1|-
TGCGCCAGCAGCCAAGCAGGGGTTGGCACCGGGGAGCTGTTTTTT
CASSQAGVGTGELFF
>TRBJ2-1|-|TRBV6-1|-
TGTGCCAGCAGGTCGGTCGTTTACAATGAGCAGTTCTTC
CASRSVVYNEQFF